The entry below gives a single TCR beta chain sequence along with its context. The data stem from a study of blood T cell repertoires in COVID-19. Across the study: Sources were T cells, B-cell-depleted T cells, or PBMCs; the material itself was cDNA or gDNA.

The V gene's germline CDR1 is SGHVS and CDR2 FQNEAQ. The CDR3 contains 13 residues. The V and J ends lost 5 bases and 6 bases respectively, with 14 bases between them. Only in-frame clones appear in the TCRdb table, and some are missing; sequencing was by immunoSEQ multiplex PCR. The table lists more than 400,000 clones, 80% to 90% of them singletons. This sequence joins TRBV7-8 and TRBJ2-7, with D maybe TRBD2 (5 bases). The clonotype comes from a human donor in a cohort sampled during active COVID-19. The source material was peripheral blood. CDR3 nucleotides: TGTGCCAGCAGCCTGGGCGGACTCCCCGAGCAGTACTTC. Its translation: CASSLGGLPEQYF.